This is a list of T cell receptor beta chains from one sample in a study of shared clonotypes between healthy human individuals. Libraries were prepared by immunoSEQ multiplex PCR; TCRdb keeps only in-frame clonotypes and omits some of them. This sample has roughly 300,000 clones; around 87% occur once, and the top ten carry about a sixth. Input material: memory CD8+ T cells sorted from blood. These receptors originate from a man younger than 35 in good health. Each CDR3 is given with its conserved first and last residue. Fields, in order: J gene, D gene, V gene, CDR3 protein, CDR3 DNA. The D gene is left open where the match is weak.

j_gene: TRBJ2-2; d_gene: -; v_gene: TRBV9; CDR3aa: CASSASSTGELFF; CDR3nt: TGTGCCAGCAGCGCCTCGAGCACCGGGGAGCTGTTTTTT
j_gene: TRBJ2-3; d_gene: TRBD2; v_gene: TRBV28; CDR3aa: CASSSGNTDTQYF; CDR3nt: TGTGCCAGTTCTAGCGGAAACACAGATACGCAGTATTTT
j_gene: TRBJ2-7; d_gene: -; v_gene: TRBV4-3; CDR3aa: CASSPGTVSYEQYF; CDR3nt: TGCGCCAGCAGCCCCGGGACGGTGTCCTACGAGCAGTACTTC
j_gene: TRBJ2-3; d_gene: TRBD2; v_gene: TRBV9; CDR3aa: CASSWRESTDTQYF; CDR3nt: TGTGCCAGCAGCTGGCGGGAGAGCACAGATACGCAGTATTTT
j_gene: TRBJ2-3; d_gene: -; v_gene: TRBV7-9; CDR3aa: CASSPPLDTQYF; CDR3nt: TGTGCCAGCAGCCCCCCTCTAGATACGCAGTATTTT
j_gene: TRBJ1-6; d_gene: -; v_gene: TRBV4-1; CDR3aa: CASSQEIGSPLHF; CDR3nt: TGCGCCAGCAGCCAAGAAATCGGATCACCCCTCCACTTT
j_gene: TRBJ1-1; d_gene: -; v_gene: TRBV6-1; CDR3aa: CASSVSEGPTEAFF; CDR3nt: TGTGCCAGCAGTGTATCAGAGGGACCCACTGAAGCTTTCTTT
j_gene: TRBJ2-1; d_gene: TRBD2; v_gene: TRBV4-3; CDR3aa: CASSQEVRLAGNEQFF; CDR3nt: TGCGCCAGCAGCCAAGAAGTGAGACTAGCTGGAAATGAGCAGTTCTTC
j_gene: TRBJ2-7; d_gene: TRBD2; v_gene: TRBV18; CDR3aa: CASSPPSGTPYEQYF; CDR3nt: TGTGCCAGCTCACCACCTAGCGGGACCCCCTACGAGCAGTACTTC
j_gene: TRBJ2-2; d_gene: TRBD1; v_gene: TRBV15; CDR3aa: CATSRDRGQGGELFF; CDR3nt: TGTGCCACCAGCCGGGACAGGGGGCAAGGCGGGGAGCTGTTTTTT
j_gene: TRBJ2-7; d_gene: TRBD1; v_gene: TRBV27; CDR3aa: CASSPGTVYEQYF; CDR3nt: TGTGCCAGCAGTCCTGGGACAGTCTACGAGCAGTACTTC